This T cell receptor (beta chain) was sequenced for a study of T cell changes during pregnancy in multiple sclerosis. Profiled with immunoSEQ multiplex PCR; TCRdb holds only in-frame clones, not every one. This table holds tens of thousands of clones, roughly nine tenths found once. The length of the CDR3 is 11 residues. Trimming left V 0 bases short and J 5 bases short, with 4 bases between. The germline CDR1 and CDR2 sequences are DFQATT and SNEGSKA (reference sequence). The sequencing here drew on CD4+ T cells from peripheral blood mononuclear cells, taken in the second trimester of pregnancy. The chain carries TRBV20-1 and TRBJ1-2; no clear D gene. This sequence originates from a female donor with multiple sclerosis, enrolled in a pregnancy study. CDR3 nucleotides: TGCAGTGCTAGAGATTCTTATGGCTACACCTTC. Its translation: CSARDSYGYTF.